This T cell receptor (beta chain) appears in the sequencing data of a study of T cell repertoires in cytomegalovirus infection. Background on the study: Alongside well-studied HLA-B-restricted CMV epitopes, recently identified HLA-C-restricted CMV epitopes were also used. Public TCR beta signatures were indicative of both CMV infection and a matching HLA type.

The CDR3 contains 13 residues. The V end was cut by 4 bases, the J end by 4 bases, with 10 bases between. TCRdb re-derived calls from the reads in MiXCR, one entry per CDR3 protein. In the table there are about 71,000 distinct CDR3 sequences, 20% of which are singletons. Findings of the study overall: In two of eight donors, the top clonotype was HLA-C-restricted CMV-specific.

The sample holds a few counts of this clonotype. Antigen: not known. The TCR comes from a human donor in good health (CMV status not recorded). Some clones in this sample may be carry-over from other donors' samples. The gene calls are TRBV12-3 or TRBV12-4 and TRBJ1-1, with D perhaps TRBD1 (5 bases). Sequences were derived from CD8+ T cells from cultured PBMCs, sampled from culture after CMV antigen stimulation. DNA for the CDR3: TGTGCCAGCAGTTGGAGCGGGGGCACTGAAGCTTTCTTT. Its protein is CASSWSGGTEAFF.